The sequence of this T cell receptor (beta chain) was determined in a study of PD-1 blockade in classical Hodgkin lymphoma. The overall study: On a schedule of every 2 weeks, patients received nivolumab 3 mg/kg intravenously. Findings and limits, study-wide: Newly diagnosed patients reportedly trailed healthy donors in baseline TCR diversity. The study found complete responders had baseline diversity similar to newly diagnosed patients.

The table came from immunoSEQ multiplex PCR; TCRdb's copy has only in-frame clones and leaves some out. The sample contains tens of thousands of clones, approximately 81% of which appear only once. V lost 7 bases and J lost 5, with 21 bases in between. The germline gives CDR1 SQVTM, CDR2 ANQGSEA. CDR3 length equals 15 residues. Remarks on this clone: What it binds is not known.

All patients relapsed after autologous stem cell transplantation, and brentuximab vedotin exposure varied. Complete response, partial response or progressive disease constituted the best responses recorded. This chain links TRBV29-1 with TRBJ2-1; D call uncertain. This TCR was sampled from a human donor with classical Hodgkin lymphoma. Sequenced here: peripheral blood mononuclear cells (PBMCs), sampled before the second cycle of nivolumab. CDR3 in DNA: TGCAGCGGGAAGGGCCGTAACCTGTTCGACAATGAGCAGTTCTTC. Protein sequence: CSGKGRNLFDNEQFF.